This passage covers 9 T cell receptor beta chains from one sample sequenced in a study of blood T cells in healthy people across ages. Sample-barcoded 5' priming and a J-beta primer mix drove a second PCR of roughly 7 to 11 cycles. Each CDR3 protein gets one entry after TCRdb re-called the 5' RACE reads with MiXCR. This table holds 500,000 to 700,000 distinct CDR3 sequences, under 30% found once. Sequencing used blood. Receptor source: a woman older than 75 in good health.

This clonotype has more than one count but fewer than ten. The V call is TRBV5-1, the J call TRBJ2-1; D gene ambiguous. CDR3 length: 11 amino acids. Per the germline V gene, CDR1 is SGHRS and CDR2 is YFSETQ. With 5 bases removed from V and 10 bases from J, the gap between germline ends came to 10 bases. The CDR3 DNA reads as TGCGCCAGCAGTGACCAGAGAGAGCAGTTCTTC. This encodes CASSDQREQFF.

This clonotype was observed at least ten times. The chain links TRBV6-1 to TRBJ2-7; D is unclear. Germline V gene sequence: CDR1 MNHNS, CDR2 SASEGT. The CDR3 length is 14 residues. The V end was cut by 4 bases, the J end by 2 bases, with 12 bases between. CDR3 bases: TGTGCCAGCAGTGTGGGGTATTTGACCTACGAGCAGTACTTC. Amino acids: CASSVGYLTYEQYF.

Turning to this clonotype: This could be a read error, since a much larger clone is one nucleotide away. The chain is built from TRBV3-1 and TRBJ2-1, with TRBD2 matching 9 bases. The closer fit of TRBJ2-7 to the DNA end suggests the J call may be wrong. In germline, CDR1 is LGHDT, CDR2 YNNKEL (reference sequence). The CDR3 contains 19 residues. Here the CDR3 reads CASSQDSRLAVPSYNEQYF. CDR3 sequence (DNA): TGTGCCAGCAGCCAAGATTCAAGACTAGCGGTGCCTTCCTACAATGAGCAGTACTTC.

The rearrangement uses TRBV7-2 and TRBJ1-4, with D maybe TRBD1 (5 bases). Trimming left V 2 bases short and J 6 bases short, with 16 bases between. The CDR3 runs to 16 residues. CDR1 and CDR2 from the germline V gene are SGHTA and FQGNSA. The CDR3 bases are TGTGCCAGCAGCTTAAGAGGGGTTCCGAGAGATGAAAAACTGTTTTTT. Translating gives CASSLRGVPRDEKLFF.

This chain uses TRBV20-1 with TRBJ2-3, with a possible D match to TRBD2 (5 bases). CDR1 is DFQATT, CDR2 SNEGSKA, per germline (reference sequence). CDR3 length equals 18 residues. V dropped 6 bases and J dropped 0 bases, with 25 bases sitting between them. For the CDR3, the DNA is TGCAGTGCCGTATATCCCGGGGTGGGGTTAAGTAGCACAGATACGCAGTATTTT. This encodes CSAVYPGVGLSSTDTQYF.

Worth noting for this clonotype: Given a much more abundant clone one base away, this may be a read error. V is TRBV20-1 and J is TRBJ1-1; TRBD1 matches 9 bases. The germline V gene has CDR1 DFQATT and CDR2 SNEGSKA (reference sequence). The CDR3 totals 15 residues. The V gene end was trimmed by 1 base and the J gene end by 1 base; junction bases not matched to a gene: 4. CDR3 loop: CSARASDRGNTEAFF. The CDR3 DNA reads TGCAGTGCTAGAGCCTCGGACAGGGGGAACACTGAAGCTTTCTTT.

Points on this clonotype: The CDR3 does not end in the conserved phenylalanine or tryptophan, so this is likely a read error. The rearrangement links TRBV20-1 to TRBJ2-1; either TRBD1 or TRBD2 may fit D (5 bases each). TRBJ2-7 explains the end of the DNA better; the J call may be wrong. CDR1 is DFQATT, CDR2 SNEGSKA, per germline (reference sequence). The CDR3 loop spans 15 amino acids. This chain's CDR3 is CSAPPGPFSYNEQYC. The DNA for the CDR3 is TGCAGTGCTCCTCCGGGACCTTTCTCCTACAATGAGCAGTACTGC.

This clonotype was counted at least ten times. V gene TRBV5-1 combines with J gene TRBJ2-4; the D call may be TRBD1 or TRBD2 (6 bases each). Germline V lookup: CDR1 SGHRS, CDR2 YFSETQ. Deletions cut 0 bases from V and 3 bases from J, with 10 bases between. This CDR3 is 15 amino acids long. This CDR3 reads CASSLGGADKNIQYF. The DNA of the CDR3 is TGCGCCAGCAGCTTGGGGGGGGCCGACAAAAACATTCAGTACTTC.

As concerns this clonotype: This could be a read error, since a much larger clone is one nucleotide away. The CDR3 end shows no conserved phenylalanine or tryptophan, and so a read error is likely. The DNA of the CDR3 is TGCGCCAGCAGCCGAGCGGCAGGGGCGGCTAATGAAAAACTGTTTTTG. This sequence encodes CASSRAAGAANEKLFL. V usage is TRBV4-3 and J usage is TRBJ1-4, with D perhaps matching TRBD1 (6 bases). This CDR3 is built from 16 residues. Per the germline V gene, CDR1 is LGHNA and CDR2 is YSLEER. V was cut by 4 bases and J by 3 bases, with 15 bases left in between.